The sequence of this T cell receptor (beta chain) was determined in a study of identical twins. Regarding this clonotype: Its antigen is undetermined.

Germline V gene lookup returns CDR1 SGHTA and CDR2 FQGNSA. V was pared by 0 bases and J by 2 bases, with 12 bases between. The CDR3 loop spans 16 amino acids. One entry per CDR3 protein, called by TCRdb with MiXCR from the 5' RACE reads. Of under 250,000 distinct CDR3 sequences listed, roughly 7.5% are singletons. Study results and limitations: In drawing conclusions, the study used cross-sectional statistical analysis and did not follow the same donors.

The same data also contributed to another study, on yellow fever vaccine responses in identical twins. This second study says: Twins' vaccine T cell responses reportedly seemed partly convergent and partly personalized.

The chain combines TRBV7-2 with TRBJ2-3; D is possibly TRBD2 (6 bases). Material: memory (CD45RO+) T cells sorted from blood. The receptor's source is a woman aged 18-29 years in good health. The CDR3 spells CASSLAGEAFTDTQYF. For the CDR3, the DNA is TGTGCCAGCAGCTTAGCAGGGGAGGCCTTCACAGATACGCAGTATTTT. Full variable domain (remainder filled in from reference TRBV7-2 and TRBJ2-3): GAGVSQSPSNKVTEKGKDVELRCDPISGHTALYWYRQSLGQGLEFLIYFQGNSAPDKSGLPSDRFSAERTGGSVSTLTIQRTQQEDSAVYLCASSLAGEAFTDTQYFGPGTRLTVL.